This TCR beta chain was retrieved from a study of radiotherapy plus CTLA-4 blockade in lung cancer. The study's findings and limits: Tumor-derived TCR clones expanded in blood after radiotherapy plus ipilimumab.

Here immunoSEQ multiplex PCR was the method, and the copy in TCRdb shows in-frame clones only, minus some. The repertoire consists of about 59,000 clones, with approximately 67% occurring once and the leading ten covering roughly 8.7%. Worth noting for this clone: Its antigen is as yet unknown.

Trimming removed 0 bases at V and 11 bases at J, with 22 bases between. CDR1 and CDR2 from the germline V gene are MGHRA and YSYEKL. CDR3 length: 16 residues. This TCR came from a human donor with non-small cell lung cancer whose response to radiotherapy plus ipilimumab could not be evaluated. Sequenced material: peripheral blood, taken from a patient treated with radiotherapy plus ipilimumab. The chain uses TRBV4-1 and TRBJ1-1; TRBD1 is a possible D gene (5 bases). The CDR3 is CASSQDRDRDFVKAFF. The CDR3 DNA sequence: TGCGCCAGCAGCCAAGATCGGGACCGGGACTTTGTGAAGGCTTTCTTT.